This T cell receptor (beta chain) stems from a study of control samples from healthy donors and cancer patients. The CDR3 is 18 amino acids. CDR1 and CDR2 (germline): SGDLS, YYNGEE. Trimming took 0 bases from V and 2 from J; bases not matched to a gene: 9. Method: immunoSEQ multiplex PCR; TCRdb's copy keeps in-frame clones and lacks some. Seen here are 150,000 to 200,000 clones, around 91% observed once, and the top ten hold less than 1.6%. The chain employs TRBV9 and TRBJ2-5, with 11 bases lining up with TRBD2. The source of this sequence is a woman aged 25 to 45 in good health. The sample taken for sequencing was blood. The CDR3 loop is CASSVGGLAGGPQETQYF. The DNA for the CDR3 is TGTGCCAGCAGCGTAGGTGGGCTAGCGGGAGGCCCACAAGAGACCCAGTACTTC. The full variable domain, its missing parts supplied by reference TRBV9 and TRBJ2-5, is DSGVTQTPKHLITATGQRVTLRCSPRSGDLSVYWYQQSLDQGLQFLIQYYNGEERAKGNILERFSAQQFPDLHSELNLSSLELGDSALYFCASSVGGLAGGPQETQYFGPGTRLLVL.